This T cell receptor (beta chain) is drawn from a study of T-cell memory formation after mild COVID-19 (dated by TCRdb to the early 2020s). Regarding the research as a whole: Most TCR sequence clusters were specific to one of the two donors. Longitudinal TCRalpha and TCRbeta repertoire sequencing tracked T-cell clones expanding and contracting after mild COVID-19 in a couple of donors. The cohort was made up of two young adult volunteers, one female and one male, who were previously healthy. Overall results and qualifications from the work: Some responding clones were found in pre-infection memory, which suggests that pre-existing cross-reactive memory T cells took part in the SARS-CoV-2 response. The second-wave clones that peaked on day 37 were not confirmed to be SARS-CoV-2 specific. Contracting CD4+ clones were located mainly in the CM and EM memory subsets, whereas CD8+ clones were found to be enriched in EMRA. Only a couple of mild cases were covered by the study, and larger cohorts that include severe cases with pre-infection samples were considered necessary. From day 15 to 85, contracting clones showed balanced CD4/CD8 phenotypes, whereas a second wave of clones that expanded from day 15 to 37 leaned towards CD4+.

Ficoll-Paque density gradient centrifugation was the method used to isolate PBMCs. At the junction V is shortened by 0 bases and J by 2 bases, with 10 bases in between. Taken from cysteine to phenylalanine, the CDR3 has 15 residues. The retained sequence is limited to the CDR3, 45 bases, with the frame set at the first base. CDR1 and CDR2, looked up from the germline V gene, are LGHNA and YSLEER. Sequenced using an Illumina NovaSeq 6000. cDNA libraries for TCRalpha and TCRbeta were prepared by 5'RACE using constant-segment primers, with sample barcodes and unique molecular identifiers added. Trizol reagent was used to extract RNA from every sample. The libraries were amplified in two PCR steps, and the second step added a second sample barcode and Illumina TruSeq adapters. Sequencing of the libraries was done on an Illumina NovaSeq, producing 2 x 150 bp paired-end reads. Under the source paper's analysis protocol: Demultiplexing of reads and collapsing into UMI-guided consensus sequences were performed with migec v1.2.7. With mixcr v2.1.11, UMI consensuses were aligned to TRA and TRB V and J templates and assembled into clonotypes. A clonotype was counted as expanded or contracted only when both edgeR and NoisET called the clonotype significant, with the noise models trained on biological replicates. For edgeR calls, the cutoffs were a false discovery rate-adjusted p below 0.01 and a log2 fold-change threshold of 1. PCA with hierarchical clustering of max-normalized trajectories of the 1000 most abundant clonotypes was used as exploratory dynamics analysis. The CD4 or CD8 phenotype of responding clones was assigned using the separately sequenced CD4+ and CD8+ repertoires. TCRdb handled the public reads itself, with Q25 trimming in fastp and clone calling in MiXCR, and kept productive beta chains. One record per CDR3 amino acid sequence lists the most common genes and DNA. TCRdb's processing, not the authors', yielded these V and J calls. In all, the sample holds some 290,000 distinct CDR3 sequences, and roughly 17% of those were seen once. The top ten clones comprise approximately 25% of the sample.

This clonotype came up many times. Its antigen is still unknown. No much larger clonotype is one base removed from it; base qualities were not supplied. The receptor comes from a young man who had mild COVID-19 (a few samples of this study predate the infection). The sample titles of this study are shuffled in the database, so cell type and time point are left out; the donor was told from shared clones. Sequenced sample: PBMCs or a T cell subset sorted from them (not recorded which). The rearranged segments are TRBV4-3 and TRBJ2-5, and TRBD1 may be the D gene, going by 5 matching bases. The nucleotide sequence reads TGCGCCAGCAGCCAAGATTTGACAGTACAAGAGACCCAGTACTTC. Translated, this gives CASSQDLTVQETQYF.